Following are 9 T cell receptor beta chains from one sample sequenced in a study of OX40 agonist ivuxolimab in advanced cancers. Method: immunoSEQ multiplex PCR; TCRdb's copy keeps in-frame clones and lacks some. Altogether about 67,000 clones are present, around 85% being singletons, with the ten largest covering roughly 0.69%. Material: CD4+ or CD8+ T cells sorted from blood, obtained in a trial of the OX40 agonist ivuxolimab. The receptors originated from an adult with an advanced solid tumor such as melanoma, head and neck, liver or kidney cancer.

This clone came up once. The chain employs TRBV18 and TRBJ2-3; maybe TRBD1 (6 bases). This CDR3 is built from 16 residues. Germline V gives CDR1 KGHSH, CDR2 LQKENI. V was pared by 2 bases and J by 0 bases, with 12 bases between. CDR3 nucleotide sequence: TGTGCCAGCTCACCATTTCAGGGGATTAGCACAGATACGCAGTATTTT. Translating gives CASSPFQGISTDTQYF.

The chain has TRBV6-5 and TRBJ1-1; possibly TRBD1 for D (5 bases). Germline V CDR1 and CDR2: MNHEY, SVGAGI. The CDR3 sequence is 14 residues long. The V and J ends lost 0 bases and 2 bases respectively, with 7 bases between them. CDR3 sequence reads: CASSYSGGNTEAFF. In DNA form, the CDR3 reads TGTGCCAGCAGTTACTCGGGGGGAAACACTGAAGCTTTCTTT.

The rearrangement joins TRBV7-8 to TRBJ2-3, with a possible D match to TRBD2 (5 bases). Germline assignment: CDR1 SGHVS and CDR2 FQNEAQ. Trimming left V 5 bases short and J 3 bases short, with 9 bases between. The CDR3 is 13 residues long. The CDR3 bases are TGTGCCAGCAGCAAAAGAGGGACAGATACGCAGTATTTT. It is translated as CASSKRGTDTQYF.

The chain combines TRBV7-2 with TRBJ2-7; TRBD2 agrees at 10 bases. The germline CDR1 and CDR2 sequences are SGHTA and FQGNSA. This CDR3 has 14 amino acids. Losses at the gene ends were 3 bases for V and 3 bases for J; bases not matched to a gene: 2. The CDR3 DNA is TGTGCCAGCAGCTTTACTAGCGGGGACTACGAGCAGTACTTC. Protein product: CASSFTSGDYEQYF. The full variable domain, with the rest looked up from reference TRBV7-2 and TRBJ2-7, is GAGVSQSPSNKVTEKGKDVELRCDPISGHTALYWYRQSLGQGLEFLIYFQGNSAPDKSGLPSDRFSAERTGGSVSTLTIQRTQQEDSAVYLCASSFTSGDYEQYFGPGTRLTVT.

This clone was seen a few times. This chain links TRBV5-1 with TRBJ2-7; no clear D. With 4 bases removed from V and 6 bases from J, the gap between germline ends came to 17 bases. Looked up from germline, CDR1 is SGHRS and CDR2 is YFSETQ. This CDR3 is 14 amino acids long. CDR3 in DNA: TGCGCCAGCAGCCTAAACACGGGTCTAGGCGAGCAGTACTTC. Translated: CASSLNTGLGEQYF.

J is TRBJ1-1 and V is TRBV5-1, with D hard to call. The germline V and J ends were trimmed by 5 bases and 2 bases, with 13 bases remaining between them. The CDR3 has 14 amino acids. Germline CDR1 SGHRS, CDR2 YFSETQ. CDR3 nucleotide sequence: TGCGCCAGCAGGTCCGAACAGCCCAACACTGAAGCTTTCTTT. Translated: CASRSEQPNTEAFF. Full variable domain (missing parts from reference TRBV5-1 and TRBJ1-1): KAGVTQTPRYLIKTRGQQVTLSCSPISGHRSVSWYQQTPGQGLQFLFEYFSETQRNKGNFPGRFSGRQFSNSRSEMNVSTLELGDSALYLCASRSEQPNTEAFFGQGTRLTVV.

This clone was recorded once. V usage is TRBV27 and J usage is TRBJ1-2; no clear D. The CDR3 is 14 residues long. Germline V gene lookup returns CDR1 MNHEY and CDR2 SMNVEV (reference sequence). V was cut by 6 bases and J by 2 bases, with 13 bases left in between. DNA of the CDR3: TGTGCCAGCAGCTACCGGGCTGGAAACTATGGCTACACCTTC. Amino acid sequence: CASSYRAGNYGYTF.

This chain joins TRBV27 and TRBJ2-7; 14 bases are a match to TRBD2. CDR3 size: 18 residues. Trimming cost V 5 bases and J 4 bases; bases outside gene matches: 13. CDR1 MNHEY and CDR2 SMNVEV come from the germline V gene (reference sequence). In DNA form, the CDR3 reads TGTGCCAGCAGTCCCCCCCGACTAGCGGGGGGGCCTTTGTACGAGCAGTACTTC. Its translation: CASSPPRLAGGPLYEQYF.

The V call is TRBV7-9, the J call TRBJ2-7; no firm D call. CDR3 length: 13 amino acids. CDR1 SEHNR and CDR2 FQNEAQ come from the germline V gene (reference sequence). Trimming took off 3 bases at V and 9 bases at J, with 15 bases between the two ends. CDR3 protein: CASSFTQDAWQYF. The CDR3 DNA reads TGTGCCAGCAGCTTCACCCAGGACGCGTGGCAGTACTTC.